This is a list of T cell receptor beta chains from one sample in a study of blood T cell repertoires in COVID-19. Profiled with immunoSEQ multiplex PCR; TCRdb holds only in-frame clones, not every one. The table includes 200,000 to 250,000 clones, about 91% detected once. The specimen sequenced was peripheral blood. Receptors originate from a man in his late teens or twenties with active or convalescent COVID-19. CDR3s include the opening cysteine and the closing phenylalanine or tryptophan. Each record gives: CDR3 protein, J gene, V gene.

CDR3 protein: CAWSGRTSGRSGELFF
J gene: TRBJ2-2
V gene: TRBV30

CDR3 protein: CAWSLAGTQYF
J gene: TRBJ2-5
V gene: TRBV30

CDR3 protein: CASSFWQNTGELFF
J gene: TRBJ2-2
V gene: TRBV27

CDR3 protein: CASSRTPPTGGLGGETQYF
J gene: TRBJ2-5
V gene: TRBV14

CDR3 protein: CASSSADWPMGGYTF
J gene: TRBJ1-2
V gene: TRBV6-5

CDR3 protein: CASSVGGAITGELFF
J gene: TRBJ2-2
V gene: TRBV13

CDR3 protein: CASSRLSPRTGELFF
J gene: TRBJ2-2
V gene: TRBV2

CDR3 protein: CASTSDSYTEAFF
J gene: TRBJ1-1
V gene: TRBV12-3/TRBV12-4

CDR3 protein: CASSLAGSNSYNEQFF
J gene: TRBJ2-1
V gene: TRBV6-5

CDR3 protein: CARSTWGGDSGANVLTF
J gene: TRBJ2-6
V gene: TRBV5-1

CDR3 protein: CASSPSSYEQYF
J gene: TRBJ2-7
V gene: TRBV18

CDR3 protein: CASSDRGGVNQPQHF
J gene: TRBJ1-5
V gene: TRBV6-1

CDR3 protein: CASSFRGGKTVYEQYF
J gene: TRBJ2-7
V gene: TRBV11-2

CDR3 protein: CASSFDIRGQIEKLFF
J gene: TRBJ1-4
V gene: TRBV11-2

CDR3 protein: CASSPGGLKNIQYF
J gene: TRBJ2-4
V gene: TRBV7-2

CDR3 protein: CASRTGTTNYGYTF
J gene: TRBJ1-2
V gene: TRBV6-5

CDR3 protein: CASSQEQGPEEPQHF
J gene: TRBJ1-5
V gene: TRBV18

CDR3 protein: CASNRGPREEDTQYF
J gene: TRBJ2-3
V gene: TRBV5-1

CDR3 protein: CSARQGYEQYF
J gene: TRBJ2-7
V gene: TRBV20-1

CDR3 protein: CASSGQGVYYGYTF
J gene: TRBJ1-2
V gene: TRBV19

CDR3 protein: CASSLSPGQGAASPLHF
J gene: TRBJ1-6
V gene: TRBV27

CDR3 protein: CASRGISSDISYEQYF
J gene: TRBJ2-7
V gene: TRBV27